This T cell receptor (beta chain) originates from a study of T cell repertoires in cytomegalovirus infection. This clonotype was recorded a few times. The antigen is unknown. The CDR3 totals 15 residues. Trimming stripped 5 bases from V and 0 bases from J, with 13 bases between. Germline-derived CDR1 and CDR2 are LNHDA and SQIVND (reference sequence). Whole-study results and caveats: Cumulative public TCR beta family frequency identified CMV carriers with the relevant HLA.

TCRdb re-analysed the reads in MiXCR, keeping a single row per CDR3 protein. In the table there are 550,000 to 700,000 distinct CDR3 sequences, approximately 40% of which are singletons. This material consisted of cultured PBMCs, taken from culture after CMV antigen stimulation. V and J are TRBV19 and TRBJ1-1, with TRBD1 as a possible D gene (6 bases). The sequence derives from a human donor in good health (CMV status not recorded). Some clones in this sample may be carry-over from other donors' samples. CDR3 in DNA: TGTGCCAGTAGTCGGGGGGCCGCCATGAACACTGAAGCTTTCTTT. It specifies CASSRGAAMNTEAFF.